The 11 T cell receptor delta chains presented below share a single source sample, sequenced in a study of gamma-delta T cells after stem cell transplantation. TCRdb re-analyzed the RT-PCR reads via CATT. The table records around 2,500 delta-chain clones, around 30% of them present only once. The sample consisted of gamma-delta T cells. Receptors originate from a human donor. It is not recorded whose cells these are; they may come from a transplant donor.

This clone was counted a few times. V usage is TRDV2 and J usage is TRDJ1; D may be TRDD3 (6 bases). V lost 3 bases and J lost 0, with 19 bases in between. Germline V gene data show CDR1 as GEAIGNYY and CDR2 as EKD. This CDR3 comprises 17 residues. CDR3: CACDFLTGQTYTDKLIF. The DNA for the CDR3 is TGTGCCTGTGACTTCCTTACTGGGCAAACCTACACCGATAAACTCATCTTT.

This clone was observed a few times. The V and J genes are TRDV2 and TRDJ3, with 8 bases fitting TRDD3. Germline lookup yields CDR1 GEAIGNYY and CDR2 EKD. The CDR3 has 23 residues. With V trimmed by 0 bases and J by 0 bases, 18 bases remained unmatched. Here the CDR3 reads CACDTVEGPTGGRSSWDTRQMFF. Here the CDR3 DNA reads TGTGCCTGTGACACCGTCGAGGGCCCTACTGGGGGCCGCAGCTCCTGGGACACCCGACAGATGTTTTTC.

Relative to its sample, this clone is large. V usage is TRDV2 and J usage is TRDJ1; TRDD3 matches at 10 bases. The trim removed 0 bases at V and 0 bases at J, leaving 9 bases unmatched. CDR3 length: 18 residues. Germline V gene data show CDR1 as GEAIGNYY and CDR2 as EKD. DNA for the CDR3: TGTGCCTGTGACACCCTCTATACTGGGGGATCCTACACCGATAAACTCATCTTT. Encoded protein: CACDTLYTGGSYTDKLIF.

By sample fraction, this clone is medium-sized. This chain joins TRDV2 and TRDJ1, with 13 positions matching TRDD3. The CDR3 is made up of 17 amino acids. V dropped 1 base and J dropped 0; count of bases not matched to a gene: 4. The V gene's germline CDR1 is GEAIGNYY and CDR2 EKD. For the CDR3, the DNA is TGTGCCTGTGACACACTGGGGGATACGCGGTACACCGATAAACTCATCTTT. It yields the protein CACDTLGDTRYTDKLIF.

The V call is TRDV2, the J call TRDJ1; 7 positions match TRDD2. The CDR3 is 20 amino acids. The V and J ends lost 0 bases and 1 base, in that order; junction bases with no gene match: 19. Germline lookup yields CDR1 GEAIGNYY and CDR2 EKD. The CDR3 spells CACDTLLPSQLRDSTDKLIF. The CDR3 coding sequence is TGTGCCTGTGACACCCTACTTCCTAGCCAACTGAGGGACTCCACCGATAAACTCATCTTT.

This clone was counted a few times. Compared with germline, one end of the junction differs, possibly owing to a read error. The chain employs TRDV2 and TRDJ1; 8 bases are a match to TRDD3. CDR1 and CDR2 (germline): GEAIGNYY, EKD. The CDR3 has 18 residues. CDR3 sequence: CACDTVGGFPAYTDKPIF. The CDR3, as DNA: TGTGCCTGTGACACCGTTGGGGGATTCCCGGCATACACCGATAAACCCATCTTT.

Only a few counts were recorded for this clone. Given a much more abundant clone one base away, this may be a read error. The chain is built from TRDV2 and TRDJ1, with 8 nucleotides matching TRDD3. The CDR3 is made up of 20 amino acids. Germline V lookup: CDR1 GEAIGNYY, CDR2 EKD. The CDR3 nucleotides read TGTGCCTGTGACACCTTGAGGATGGGGGATCCCCTCGTACAGAGCGATACACTCATCTTT. Its protein is CACDTLRMGDPLVQSDTLIF.

This clone was counted only a few times. The chain carries TRDV2 and TRDJ1; 9 nucleotides agree with TRDD3. Unmatched junction bases numbered 16, after V lost 0 bases and J lost 3 bases. The length of the CDR3 is 19 residues. CDR1 is GEAIGNYY, CDR2 EKD, per germline. In DNA form, the CDR3 reads TGTGCCTGTGACACCGTGGGACTGGGGGACCCCCGGGGCGCCGATAAACTCATCTTT. It translates to CACDTVGLGDPRGADKLIF.

This sequence joins TRDV2 and TRDJ1; 8 nucleotides line up with TRDD3. The CDR3 is 19 residues long. Germline V CDR1 and CDR2: GEAIGNYY, EKD. V was clipped by 0 bases and J by 0 bases; unmatched bases: 14. The CDR3 here is CACDTVLGDSGGYTDKLIF. In DNA form, the CDR3 reads TGTGCCTGTGACACCGTATTGGGGGATTCGGGGGGCTACACCGATAAACTCATCTTT.

The chain combines TRDV2 with TRDJ1, with 13 bases lining up with TRDD3. Germline assignment: CDR1 GEAIGNYY and CDR2 EKD. The CDR3 covers 19 residues. V trimming: 1 base; J trimming: 0 bases; junction bases outside the gene matches: 10. The DNA for the CDR3 is TGTGCCTGTGACACGTTGGTACTGGGGGATACGGGAGACACCGATAAACTCATCTTT. This sequence encodes CACDTLVLGDTGDTDKLIF.

This clone was seen a handful of times. The sample carries other DNA sequences with the same CDR3. The J gene is TRDJ1, the V gene TRDV2, with D perhaps assigned TRDD2 or TRDD3 (8 bases each). The CDR3 loop spans 20 amino acids. V dropped 0 bases and J dropped 0 bases, with 25 bases sitting between them. Germline V gives CDR1 GEAIGNYY, CDR2 EKD. The CDR3 DNA reads as TGTGCCTGTGACACCCTTCCTACGGTACTGGGGGCTTCTAACACCGATAAACTCATCTTT. It codes for CACDTLPTVLGASNTDKLIF.